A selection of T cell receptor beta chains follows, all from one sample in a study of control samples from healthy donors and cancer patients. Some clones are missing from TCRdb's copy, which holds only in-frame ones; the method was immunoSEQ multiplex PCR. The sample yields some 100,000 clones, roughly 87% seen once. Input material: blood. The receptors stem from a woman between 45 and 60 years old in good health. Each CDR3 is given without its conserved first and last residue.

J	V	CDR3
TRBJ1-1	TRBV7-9	ASSPTGETEAF
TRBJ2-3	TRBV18	ASSPLIPSGRAQAWPYTQY
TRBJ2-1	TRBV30	AWLGGGGKSSYNEQF
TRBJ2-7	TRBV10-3	AAQGHAGGLTYEQY
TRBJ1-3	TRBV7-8	ASSLLSTGLSGNTIY
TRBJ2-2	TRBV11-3	ASSSGTGGPGELF
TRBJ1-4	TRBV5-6	ASSLADREIEKLF
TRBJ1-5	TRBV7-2	ASSFGAGGSNQPQH
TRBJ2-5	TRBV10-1	ASSGDRGRETQY
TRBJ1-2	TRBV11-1	ASSFTVNYGYT
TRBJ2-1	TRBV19	ASSSRGSGDNEQF
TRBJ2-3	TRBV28	ASSLSGRVGDTQY
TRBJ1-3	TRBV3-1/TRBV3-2	ASSQEDFPGNTIY
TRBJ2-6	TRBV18	ASSPQTGGSGANVLT
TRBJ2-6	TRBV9	ASSPTGTGANVLT
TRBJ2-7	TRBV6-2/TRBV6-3	ASSYSILLYEQY
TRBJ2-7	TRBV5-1	ASSQNLGSPHEQY
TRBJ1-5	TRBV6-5	ASSGGTSNQPQH
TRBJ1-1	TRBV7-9	ASAGLDEGTEAF
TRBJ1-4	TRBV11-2	ASSHRAGSEKLF
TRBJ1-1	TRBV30	AWKMGNTEAF
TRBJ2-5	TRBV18	ASSPLLGQETQY
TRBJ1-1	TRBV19	ASSRRGLGAVMNTEAF
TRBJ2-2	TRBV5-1	ASTPRRDVGGELF
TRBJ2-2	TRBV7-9	ASSLRNTGELF
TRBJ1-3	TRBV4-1	ASSQGRTSGNTIY
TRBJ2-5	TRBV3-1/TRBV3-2	ASSYGGTETQY
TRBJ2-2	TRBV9	ASSGTITGELF
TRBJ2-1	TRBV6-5	ASSYGGHNEQF
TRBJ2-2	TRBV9	ASSVRGTLTNTGELF
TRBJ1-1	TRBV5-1	ASTPQYFQGRPFPTEAF
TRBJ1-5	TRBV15	ATSRYQSPYSNQPQH
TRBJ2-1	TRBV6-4	ASSESGTSSNEQF
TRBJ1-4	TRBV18	ASSPPERTAEKLF
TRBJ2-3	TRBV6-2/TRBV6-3	ASSLREATDTQY
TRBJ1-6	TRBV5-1	ASSLEGSLGSPLH
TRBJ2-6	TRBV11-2	ASSLDRLISSGANVLT
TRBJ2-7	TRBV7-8	ASTAGGKEQY
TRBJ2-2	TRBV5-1	ASSVGTGPWAGELF
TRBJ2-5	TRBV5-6	ASSWRAGGAQETQY
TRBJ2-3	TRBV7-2	ASSPGGVTDTQY